This TCR beta chain derives from a study of tissue T cells after allogeneic stem cell transplantation. Study-level points and caveats: Few T cell clones were shared across patients, but motif clusters showed tissue-specific shared signatures. TCR repertoires tracked anatomic similarity, regardless of disease or transplant status. This small cohort was clinically heterogeneous, and sampling depth was a limitation.

Time point meaning: mouse harvest day 7 after allogeneic transplant. The graft held 10^6 splenic CD5+ T cells and 10^7 T-cell-depleted bone marrow cells. B6 (H2b) cells into BALB/c (H2d) mice; tissues taken at day 7 or 14. The CDR3 has 14 residues. CDR1 SGHLS and CDR2 HYDKME come from the germline V gene. V lost 4 bases to trimming and J lost 0 bases, with 10 bases between them. A note on this clone: The antigen is unknown. Mouse gene names apply. The CDR3 goes on 1 residue after the read ends, and that part is filled in from the germline J gene.

TCRdb's copy holds only in-frame clones and misses some; the assay was immunoSEQ multiplex PCR. The sample consists of around 10,000 clones, around two fifths of them appearing once. The chain uses TRBV12-2 and TRBJ2-5, with D tentatively TRBD1 (6 bases). The receptor's source is a female BALB/c mouse given C57BL/6 T cells with graft-versus-host disease after an allogeneic hematopoietic cell transplant. Sequenced sample: skin. The CDR3 bases that were read are TGTGCCAGCTCCCCACAGGGTAACCAAGACACCCAGTAC. Residues: CASSPQGNQDTQY. Given in full, the CDR3 is CASSPQGNQDTQYF.